This T cell receptor (beta chain) was found in a study of blood T cell repertoires in COVID-19. The overall study: Some COVID-19 samples were acute and others convalescent; all came from the United States, Italy and Spain. From T cells, B-cell-depleted T cells, or PBMCs came the material, which was cDNA or gDNA.

The repertoire was sequenced with immunoSEQ multiplex PCR; TCRdb's copy has only in-frame clones and lacks some. The sample carries around 63,000 clones, more than 70% recorded once. V lost 3 bases, J lost 0 bases, and 15 bases lay in between. The CDR3 has 18 amino acids. Germline lookup yields CDR1 MGHRA and CDR2 YSYEKL. The chain couples TRBV4-1 to TRBJ2-6; D is perhaps TRBD1 (6 bases). This clonotype originated in a man aged 60-69 years with acute or convalescent COVID-19. Sequenced: peripheral blood. The CDR3 bases are TGCGCCAGCAGCCAGCGACAGGAGCCTCTCTCTGGGGCCAACGTCCTGACTTTC. It yields the protein CASSQRQEPLSGANVLTF.